The clone carrying this TCR beta chain was seen just once. The record originates from a study of blood T cell repertoires in COVID-19. Libraries were prepared by immunoSEQ multiplex PCR; TCRdb keeps only in-frame clonotypes and omits some of them. The profile shows approximately 110,000 clones, around 87% of them singletons. Trimming stripped 2 bases from V and 7 bases from J, with 15 bases between. The CDR3 consists of 15 residues. Per germline, CDR1 KGHSH and CDR2 LQKENI. The genes are TRBV18 and TRBJ2-1; weak D call: TRBD1 (6 bases). Source material: peripheral blood. The receptor was derived from a woman of 80 years or more with acute or convalescent COVID-19. The CDR3 is CASSPGLRGNNEQFF. The CDR3 DNA reads as TGTGCCAGCTCACCAGGGCTAAGGGGGAATAATGAGCAGTTCTTC.